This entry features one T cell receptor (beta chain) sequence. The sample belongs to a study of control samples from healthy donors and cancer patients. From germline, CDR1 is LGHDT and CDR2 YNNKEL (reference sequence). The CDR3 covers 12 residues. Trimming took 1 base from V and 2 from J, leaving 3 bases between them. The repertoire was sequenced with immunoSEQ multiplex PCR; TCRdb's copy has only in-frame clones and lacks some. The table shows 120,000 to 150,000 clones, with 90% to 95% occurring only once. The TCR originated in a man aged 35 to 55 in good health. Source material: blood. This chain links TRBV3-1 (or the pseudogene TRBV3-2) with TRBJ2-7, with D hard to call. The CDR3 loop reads CASSQGPYEQYF. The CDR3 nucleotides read TGTGCCAGCAGCCAAGGCCCCTACGAGCAGTACTTC.